The 7 T cell receptor beta chains presented below share a single source sample, sequenced in a study of naive and memory T cell subsets. Two oligonucleotides, mixed equimolar, formed the beta constant-region primer covering TRBC1 and TRBC2. TCRdb analysed the UMI-ligation and nested PCR reads with MiXCR anew, one entry per CDR3 protein. The sample has around 40,000 distinct CDR3 sequences; 13% are singletons. Sequenced: effector memory CD4+ T cells from blood. Subset meaning: effector memory, CD45RA- CD27-. All receptors come from a human donor in good health.

In its sample, this clonotype was seen many times. J is TRBJ1-2 and V is TRBV2; D is unclear. Germline CDR1 is SNHLY and CDR2 is FYNNEI. Trimming took off 4 bases at V and 5 bases at J, with 17 bases between the two ends. The length of the CDR3 is 15 residues. The CDR3 reads CASSVSPTVGYGYTF. In DNA, the CDR3 is TGTGCCAGCAGTGTCTCCCCTACAGTGGGTTATGGCTACACCTTC. Looking up the rest from reference TRBV2 and TRBJ1-2 gives the full variable domain: EPEVTQTPSHQVTQMGQEVILRCVPISNHLYFYWYRQILGQKVEFLVSFYNNEISEKSEIFDDQFSVERPDGSNFTLKIRSTKLEDSAMYFCASSVSPTVGYGYTFGSGTRLTVV.

This clonotype was seen only once. Possible read error: a much larger clone is one base away. The chain has TRBV20-1 and TRBJ2-2; D unresolved. V gave up 2 bases and J gave up 2 bases, with 6 bases separating them. The germline CDR1 and CDR2 sequences are DFQATT and SNEGSKA (reference sequence). The CDR3 is 13 residues long. In DNA form, the CDR3 reads TGCAGTGCTAGACGCGGAAACACCGGGGAGCTGTTTTTT. Translated: CSARRGNTGELFF.

The table lists this clonotype with a few counts. The V call is TRBV20-1, the J call TRBJ1-1, with a weak D call TRBD1 (5 bases). This CDR3 contains 13 residues. Germline loops: CDR1 DFQATT, CDR2 SNEGSKA (reference sequence). V lost 5 bases and J 11 bases, leaving 21 bases between the germline ends. This CDR3 is CSASRGGNGFAFF. CDR3 nucleotide sequence: TGCAGTGCTTCCCGGGGGGGGAACGGGTTTGCTTTCTTT.

Many counts were recorded for this clonotype. The rearrangement links TRBV15 to TRBJ2-1, with D possibly being TRBD2 (6 bases). The CDR3 covers 16 residues. V lost 0 bases and J lost 5, with 14 bases in between. Per germline, CDR1 LNHNV and CDR2 YYDKDF (reference sequence). CDR3 loop: CATSREGLPVHNEQFF. CDR3 nucleotide sequence: TGTGCCACCAGCAGAGAGGGACTCCCGGTCCACAATGAGCAGTTCTTC. Variable domain in full (rest from reference TRBV15 and TRBJ2-1): DAMVIQNPRYQVTQFGKPVTLSCSQTLNHNVMYWYQQKSSQAPKLLFHYYDKDFNNEADTPDNFQSRRPNTSFCFLDIRSPGLGDTAMYLCATSREGLPVHNEQFFGPGTRLTVL.

This clonotype has a count of ten or more. This chain links TRBV20-1 with TRBJ2-5, with 8 bases that match TRBD2. CDR3 length: 14 residues. CDR1 is DFQATT, CDR2 SNEGSKA, per germline (reference sequence). As DNA, the CDR3 is TGCAGCGTTACTGGGACTAGACGACTAGAGACCCAGTACTTC. This encodes CSVTGTRRLETQYF.

This clonotype was counted at least ten times. The gene calls are TRBV10-2 and TRBJ2-1; 8 positions match TRBD2. The V gene's germline CDR1 is WSHSY and CDR2 SAAADI. With 6 bases clipped from V and 6 bases from J, the junction kept 7 bases outside the gene matches. The CDR3 is made up of 14 amino acids. The CDR3: CASSAQSGSNEQFF. Written as DNA, the CDR3 is TGCGCCAGCAGCGCCCAAAGCGGGAGCAATGAGCAGTTCTTC.

This clonotype was counted only a few times. The gene calls are TRBV5-6 and TRBJ2-7; D is tentatively TRBD1 or TRBD2 (5 bases each). CDR3 length: 16 residues. Trimming removed 0 bases at V and 2 bases at J, with 15 bases between. Germline values: CDR1 SGHDT, CDR2 YYEEEE. The CDR3 nucleotides read TGTGCCAGCAGCTTGGCGGGGACGCGGTCACCCTACGAGCAGTACTTC. This codes for CASSLAGTRSPYEQYF. Full variable domain (rest looked up from reference TRBV5-6 and TRBJ2-7): DAGVTQSPTHLIKTRGQQVTLRCSPKSGHDTVSWYQQALGQGPQFIFQYYEEEERQRGNFPDRFSGHQFPNYSSELNVNALLLGDSALYLCASSLAGTRSPYEQYFGPGTRLTVT.